The rows below give T cell receptor beta chains drawn from one sample of a study of identical twins. TCRdb redid the calling of the 5' RACE reads with MiXCR, one entry per CDR3 protein. The sample includes some 1,600,000 distinct CDR3 sequences, roughly a third of them seen just once. Sequenced: cord blood. These receptors originate from a newborn girl in good health. The CDR3 runs from the conserved cysteine through the conserved F or W. D genes are given only for firm matches. Rows may omit the clone size; those that give it use once, few, many or a size class.

V,D,size,J,CDR3,DNA
TRBV28,TRBD1,few,TRBJ1-1,CAVQGAPNTEAFF,TGTGCCGTCCAGGGGGCCCCGAACACTGAAGCTTTCTTT
TRBV20-1,TRBD2,many,TRBJ2-3,CSARTSVYTDTQYF,TGCAGTGCTAGAACTAGCGTATACACAGATACGCAGTATTTT
TRBV5-1,TRBD2,few,TRBJ2-3,CASSRGGQRGPYTDTQYF,TGCGCCAGCAGCCGAGGCGGACAGCGGGGGCCCTACACAGATACGCAGTATTTT
TRBV20-1,TRBD2,few,TRBJ2-7,CSARDTSGRTYEQYF,TGCAGTGCTAGAGATACTAGCGGGCGGACCTACGAGCAGTACTTC
TRBV10-3,TRBD1,many,TRBJ1-2,CAISDGTVYGYTF,TGTGCCATCAGTGATGGGACAGTCTATGGCTACACCTTC
TRBV20-1,-,once,TRBJ2-2,CSARDRTGELFF,TGCAGTGCTAGAGATCGCACCGGGGAGCTGTTTTTT
TRBV7-2,-,few,TRBJ2-3,CASSLLRDVGFYTQYF,TGTGCCAGCAGCTTACTCAGGGACGTGGGTTTTTATACGCAGTATTTT
TRBV20-1,-,-,TRBJ2-1,CSAASFYNEQFF,TGCAGTGCGGCTAGCTTCTACAATGAGCAGTTCTTC
TRBV10-2,-,-,TRBJ1-1,CATRRVDTEAFF,TGCGCCACCAGACGGGTTGACACTGAAGCTTTCTTT
TRBV19,-,-,TRBJ2-7,CASSIRHSYNEQYF,TGTGCCAGTAGTATAAGGCACTCCTACAATGAGCAGTACTTC
TRBV13,-,-,TRBJ1-6,CASSLGDGYSPLHF,TGTGCCAGCAGCTTAGGGGACGGATATTCACCCCTCCACTTT
TRBV27,TRBD1,-,TRBJ1-5,CASSLPLDRGNQPQHF,TGTGCCAGCAGTTTACCCCTCGACAGGGGCAATCAGCCCCAGCATTTT
TRBV3-1,TRBD2,few,TRBJ2-3,CASSQDGLAGGHTDTQYF,TGTGCCAGCAGCCAAGATGGGCTAGCGGGGGGGCACACAGATACGCAGTATTTT
TRBV20-1,-,-,TRBJ2-7,CSAYDRLPYEQYF,TGCAGTGCTTACGACAGGCTCCCCTACGAGCAGTACTTC
TRBV20-1,-,-,TRBJ2-1,CSARAPGRVYNEQFF,TGCAGTGCTAGAGCACCGGGACGTGTCTACAATGAGCAGTTCTTC
TRBV5-6,-,-,TRBJ1-2,CASSFSLPGGYTF,TGTGCCAGCAGCTTTTCTCTCCCCGGCGGCTACACCTTC
TRBV5-1,-,few,TRBJ1-1,CASSFRGHDMNTEAFF,TGCGCCAGCAGTTTTAGGGGCCACGACATGAACACTGAAGCTTTCTTT
TRBV4-1,TRBD2,-,TRBJ2-1,CASSRIPLADSNNEQFF,TGCGCCAGCAGCCGTATTCCCCTAGCGGATTCCAACAATGAGCAGTTCTTC
TRBV6-2/TRBV6-3,TRBD2,-,TRBJ2-7,CATTQRLADYNEQYF,TGTGCCACCACGCAGCGACTAGCGGACTACAATGAGCAGTACTTC
TRBV12-3/TRBV12-4,-,few,TRBJ1-6,CASSFRQGRTYNSPLHF,TGTGCCAGCAGTTTTAGGCAGGGTCGGACCTATAATTCACCCCTCCACTTT
TRBV9,TRBD2,-,TRBJ2-7,CASGTSGSLSYNEQYF,TGTGCCAGCGGTACTAGCGGGAGTTTGTCCTACAATGAGCAGTACTTC
TRBV10-3,TRBD2,few,TRBJ2-1,CAIGSGGSSYNEQFF,TGTGCCATCGGGTCGGGGGGTAGCTCCTACAATGAGCAGTTCTTC
TRBV5-4,TRBD1,few,TRBJ2-1,CASSSDRGSRNEQFF,TGTGCCAGCAGCTCCGACAGGGGGAGTAGGAATGAGCAGTTCTTC
TRBV20-1,TRBD2,many,TRBJ2-3,CSAYSGVSTDTQYF,TGCAGTGCCTATAGCGGGGTTAGCACAGATACGCAGTATTTT
TRBV27,TRBD1,many,TRBJ2-7,CASSWGQGSYEQYF,TGTGCCAGCAGTTGGGGACAGGGATCCTACGAGCAGTACTTC
TRBV3-1,-,-,TRBJ1-5,CASSPDSRYSNQPQHF,TGTGCCAGCAGCCCAGACAGTCGGTATAGCAATCAGCCCCAGCATTTT
TRBV12-3/TRBV12-4,-,-,TRBJ1-2,CAGRPGTYGYTF,TGTGCCGGCAGGCCAGGAACCTATGGCTACACCTTC
TRBV6-6,TRBD2,-,TRBJ2-5,CASSPPLGLGGETQYF,TGTGCCAGCAGTCCACCACTGGGACTAGGGGGGGAGACCCAGTACTTC
TRBV12-3/TRBV12-4,-,-,TRBJ1-4,CASSTASNEKLFF,TGTGCCAGCAGTACAGCTTCTAATGAAAAACTGTTTTTT
TRBV5-1,-,-,TRBJ2-7,CASSLDQGRSYEQYF,TGCGCCAGCAGCTTGGATCAGGGGCGGTCCTACGAGCAGTACTTC
TRBV2,-,-,TRBJ2-5,CASSGRGAQEQYF,TGTGCCAGCAGCGGCAGGGGAGCGCAAGAGCAGTACTTC
TRBV12-3/TRBV12-4,TRBD2,few,TRBJ2-1,CASSFLAVSYNEQFF,TGTGCCAGCAGTTTTCTAGCGGTCTCCTACAATGAGCAGTTCTTC
TRBV25-1,TRBD1,few,TRBJ2-2,CASSESLAGGTGELFF,TGTGCCAGCAGTGAATCCCTCGCAGGGGGCACCGGGGAGCTGTTTTTT
TRBV12-3/TRBV12-4,-,few,TRBJ1-5,CASSWGEDYSNQPQHF,TGTGCCAGCAGTTGGGGAGAAGATTATAGCAATCAGCCCCAGCATTTT
TRBV20-1,TRBD1,-,TRBJ1-6,CSAKTGPYNSPLHF,TGCAGTGCTAAGACAGGGCCCTATAATTCACCCCTCCACTTT
TRBV18,TRBD1,few,TRBJ2-1,CASSPRRQGYNEQFF,TGTGCCAGCTCACCAAGGAGACAGGGCTACAATGAGCAGTTCTTC